A selection of T cell receptor beta chains follows, all from one sample in a study of T cells expressing NK-cell markers. TCRdb re-called the 5' RACE reads and shows each CDR3 protein once, DNA omitted. This listing includes 500,000 to 700,000 distinct CDR3 sequences. The source material was blood T cells: a sorted CD56 or NKG2C T cell subset, CD4+ or CD8+ T cells, or bulk PBMC T cells (not recorded which). The receptors were gathered from a man between 18 and 35 years old in good health. The CDR3 runs from the conserved cysteine through the conserved F or W.

j_call | cdr3_length | v_call | cdr3_aa
TRBJ2-2 | 17 | TRBV24-1 | CATSLPAGGYSTGELFF
TRBJ2-5 | 15 | TRBV20-1 | CSAKKLGGSVETQYF
TRBJ2-1 | 13 | TRBV12-3/TRBV12-4 | CAIAPPGGDEQFF
TRBJ2-7 | 14 | TRBV29-1 | CSVAQGAIGYEQYF
TRBJ2-1 | 16 | TRBV20-1 | CSARVSGTGLYNEQFF
TRBJ2-2 | 17 | TRBV10-3 | CAISDLRREGNTGELFF
TRBJ1-2 | 12 | TRBV25-1 | CASSSSVAGYTF
TRBJ2-7 | 15 | TRBV4-3 | CASSQERSSGYEQYF
TRBJ2-4 | 16 | TRBV2 | CASRWFGFLAKNIQYF
TRBJ2-6 | 16 | TRBV9 | CASSRDGSSGANVLTF
TRBJ2-3 | 16 | TRBV5-1 | CASSSLGAGSTDTQYF
TRBJ1-1 | 14 | TRBV9 | CASSETGLNTEAFF
TRBJ2-1 | 15 | TRBV7-7 | CASSLSSGVYNEQFF
TRBJ1-2 | 16 | TRBV5-5 | CASSFGVGGAGFGYTF
TRBJ2-2 | 15 | TRBV7-9 | CASSLWADNTGELFF
TRBJ2-7 | 14 | TRBV12-3/TRBV12-4 | CASSPYPHSAEQYF
TRBJ2-3 | 18 | TRBV12-3/TRBV12-4 | CASSLSTSAGRATDTQYF
TRBJ2-5 | 18 | TRBV7-2 | CASSDLRPSGAGGETQYF
TRBJ2-3 | 15 | TRBV9 | CASSATGGRTDTQYF
TRBJ1-5 | 15 | TRBV12-3/TRBV12-4 | CASSLGGASNQPQHF
TRBJ2-1 | 16 | TRBV27 | CASSSLLAGFSNEQFF
TRBJ2-3 | 13 | TRBV5-4 | CAFGSGGTDTQYF
TRBJ1-5 | 15 | TRBV11-2 | CASSLTGRDNQPQHF
TRBJ1-1 | 14 | TRBV20-1 | CSARPPLGASEAFF